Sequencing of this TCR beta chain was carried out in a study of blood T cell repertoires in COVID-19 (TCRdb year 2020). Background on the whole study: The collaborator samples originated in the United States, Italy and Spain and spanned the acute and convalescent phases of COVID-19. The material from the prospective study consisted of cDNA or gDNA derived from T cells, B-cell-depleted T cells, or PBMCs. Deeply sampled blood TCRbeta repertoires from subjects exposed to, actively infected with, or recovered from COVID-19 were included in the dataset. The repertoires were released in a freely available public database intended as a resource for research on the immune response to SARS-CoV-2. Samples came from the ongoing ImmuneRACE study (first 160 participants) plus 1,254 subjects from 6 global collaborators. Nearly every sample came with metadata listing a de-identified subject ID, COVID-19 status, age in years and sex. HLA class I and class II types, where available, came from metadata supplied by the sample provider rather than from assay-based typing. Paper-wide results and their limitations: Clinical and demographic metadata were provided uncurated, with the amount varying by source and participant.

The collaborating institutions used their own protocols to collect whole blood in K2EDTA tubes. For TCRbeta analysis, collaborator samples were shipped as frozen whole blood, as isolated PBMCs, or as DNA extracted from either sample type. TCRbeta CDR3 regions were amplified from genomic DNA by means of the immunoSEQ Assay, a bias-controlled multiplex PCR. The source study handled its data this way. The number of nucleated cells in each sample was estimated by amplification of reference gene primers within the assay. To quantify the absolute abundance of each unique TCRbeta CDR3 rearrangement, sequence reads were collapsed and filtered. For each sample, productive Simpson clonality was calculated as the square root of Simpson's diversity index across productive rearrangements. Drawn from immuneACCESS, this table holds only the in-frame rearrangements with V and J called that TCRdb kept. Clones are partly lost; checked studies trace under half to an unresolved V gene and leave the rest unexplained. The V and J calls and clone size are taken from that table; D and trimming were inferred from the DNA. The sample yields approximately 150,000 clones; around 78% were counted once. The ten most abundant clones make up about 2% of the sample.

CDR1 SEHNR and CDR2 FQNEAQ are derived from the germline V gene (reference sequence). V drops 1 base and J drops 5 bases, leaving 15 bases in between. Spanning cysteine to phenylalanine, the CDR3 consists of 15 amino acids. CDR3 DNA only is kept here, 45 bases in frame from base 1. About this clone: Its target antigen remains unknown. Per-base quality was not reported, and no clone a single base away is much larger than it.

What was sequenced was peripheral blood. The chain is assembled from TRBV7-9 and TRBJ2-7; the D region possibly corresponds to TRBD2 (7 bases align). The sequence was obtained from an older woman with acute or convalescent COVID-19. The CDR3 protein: CASSLEGGRQDEQYF. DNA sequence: TGTGCCAGCAGCTTAGAAGGCGGGAGACAGGACGAGCAGTACTTC.